Here is one T cell receptor beta chain with its context. Antigen unknown. This sample was taken from a study of T cell repertoires in ileal Crohn's disease. Study as a whole: Operated complications were stricturing disease (approximately 61%) and penetrating disease (39%).

Study results and caveats: Active smokers at surgery had more clonal expansions than non-smokers. Mucosal expansions were suggested to be mainly CD8 T cells.

V shed 6 bases and J shed 0 bases, with 6 bases lying between them. This CDR3 is built from 13 residues. Germline CDR1 and CDR2: SNHLY and FYNNEI. The assay was immunoSEQ multiplex PCR, and TCRdb's table has in-frame clones only and misses some. This table has approximately 16,000 clones, roughly 90% appearing once. As to time point: inflamed ileum from the surgical specimen. Eligibility required adulthood, ileal or ileocolonic Crohn's disease and indicated ileocolonic resection. The chain employs TRBV2 and TRBJ1-5; D is unresolved. The sample consisted of ileal tissue. The receptor was derived from an adult with Crohn's disease. CDR3 DNA sequence: TGTGCCAGCAGATATTATAGCAATCAGCCCCAGCATTTT. Amino acid sequence: CASRYYSNQPQHF.